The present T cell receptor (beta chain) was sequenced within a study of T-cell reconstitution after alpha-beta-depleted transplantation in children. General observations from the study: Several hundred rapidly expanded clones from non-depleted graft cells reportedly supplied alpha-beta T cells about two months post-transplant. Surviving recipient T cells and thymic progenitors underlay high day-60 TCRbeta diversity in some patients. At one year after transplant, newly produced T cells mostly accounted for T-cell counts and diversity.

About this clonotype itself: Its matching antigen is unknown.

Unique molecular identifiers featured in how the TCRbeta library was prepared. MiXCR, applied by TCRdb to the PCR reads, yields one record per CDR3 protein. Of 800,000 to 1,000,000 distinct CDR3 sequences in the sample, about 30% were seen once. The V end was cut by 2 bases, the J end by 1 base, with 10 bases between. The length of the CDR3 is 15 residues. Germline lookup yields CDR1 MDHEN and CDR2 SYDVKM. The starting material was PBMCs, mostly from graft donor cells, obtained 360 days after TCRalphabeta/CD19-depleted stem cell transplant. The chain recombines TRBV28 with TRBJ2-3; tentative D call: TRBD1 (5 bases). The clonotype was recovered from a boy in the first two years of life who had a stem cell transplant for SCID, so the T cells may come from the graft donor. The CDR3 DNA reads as TGTGCCAGCAGTTTAACCGACAGTGGCACAGATACGCAGTATTTT. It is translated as CASSLTDSGTDTQYF.